These T cell receptor beta chains were read from a single sample in a study of beta chain features in type 1 diabetes. Assay used: immunoSEQ multiplex PCR; TCRdb lists only in-frame clones, some missing. The table includes under 300,000 clones, 9.5% to 13% detected once. Source material: naive CD4+ T cells from blood. The receptors were gathered from a man aged 25-40 years with type 1 diabetes. Both conserved end residues are part of each CDR3. The D gene is left open where the match is weak. Rows give clone size only sometimes, using once, few, many, or a class for an expanded clone.

few	-	TRBV5-8	TRBJ2-2	TGTGCCAGCGCTCAGGTGTACACCGGGGAGCTGTTTTTT	CASAQVYTGELFF
-	-	TRBV30	TRBJ1-5	TGTGCCTTCTCTAGGGGGAACAGCAATCAGCCCCAGCATTTT	CAFSRGNSNQPQHF
-	-	TRBV11-2	TRBJ1-2	TGTGCCAGCAGCTTTTCTACAGTCAGTGGCTACACCTTC	CASSFSTVSGYTF
-	TRBD1	TRBV2	TRBJ1-5	TGTGCCAGCAGGACAGGGGGCGGCCAGCCCCAGCATTTT	CASRTGGGQPQHF
-	-	TRBV2	TRBJ1-6	TGTGCCAGCAGTCGACAGCCGATTTCCAATTCACCCCTCCACTTT	CASSRQPISNSPLHF
few	TRBD1	TRBV5-1	TRBJ2-3	TGCGCCAGCAGCTACGGGACAGCAAACACAGATACGCAGTATTTT	CASSYGTANTDTQYF
few	TRBD1	TRBV7-3	TRBJ1-6	TGTGCCAGCAGCTCGGGACAGGGCGGTTCACCCCTCCACTTT	CASSSGQGGSPLHF
-	-	TRBV7-2	TRBJ2-1	TGTGCCAGCAGCCTTCAGGGCAATGAGCAGTTCTTC	CASSLQGNEQFF
-	TRBD2	TRBV7-2	TRBJ2-5	TGTGCCACCAGGACTAGCGGGGGAGTAGAGACCCAGTACTTC	CATRTSGGVETQYF
few	-	TRBV5-4	TRBJ2-4	TGTGCCAGCAGCGGCGGGGTAGCCAAAAACATTCAGTACTTC	CASSGGVAKNIQYF
few	TRBD1	TRBV18	TRBJ1-6	TGTGCCAGCTCATCGACAGGGGCTAATTCACCCCTCCACTTT	CASSSTGANSPLHF
-	TRBD1	TRBV5-4	TRBJ1-2	TGTGCCAGCAGCCCCTGGACAGGGAAGGGCTATGGCTACACCTTC	CASSPWTGKGYGYTF
-	-	TRBV29-1	TRBJ2-2	TGCAGCGTGCCCGCAACAAGGGGGACCGGGGAGCTGTTTTTT	CSVPATRGTGELFF
-	TRBD1	TRBV28	TRBJ2-5	TGTGCCAGCAGTTCTTGGGGGACAGCACAAGAGACCCAGTACTTC	CASSSWGTAQETQYF
few	-	TRBV4-3	TRBJ2-2	TGCGCCAGCAGCCAAGGCACAACAGGGAACACCGGGGAGCTGTTTTTT	CASSQGTTGNTGELFF
-	TRBD2	TRBV7-3	TRBJ2-5	TGTGCCAGCAGCCAAGGACTAGCGGGGGGGCAAGAGACCCAGTACTTC	CASSQGLAGGQETQYF
-	TRBD2	TRBV30	TRBJ2-5	TGTGCCTGGAGTCCTTGGCTAGCGGGGGGCCGTGAGACCCAGTACTTC	CAWSPWLAGGRETQYF
-	TRBD1	TRBV7-9	TRBJ1-1	TGTGCCAGCAGCTTATTGGCAGGGGGTGAAGCTTTCTTT	CASSLLAGGEAFF
few	-	TRBV5-1	TRBJ2-7	TGCGCCAGCAGCTTCTCCGGGACTGTGGACGAGCAGTACTTC	CASSFSGTVDEQYF
few	-	TRBV30	TRBJ1-4	TGTGCCTGGAGTGTAGGAGGGGCAGGGGAAAAACTGTTTTTT	CAWSVGGAGEKLFF
-	TRBD1	TRBV7-9	TRBJ1-1	TGTGCCAGCAGCGTCGGGACAGGGGGCACTACTGAAGCTTTCTTT	CASSVGTGGTTEAFF
few	TRBD2	TRBV7-9	TRBJ2-3	TGTGCCAGCAGCTTACGGGGGGGAGGAGATACGCAGTATTTT	CASSLRGGGDTQYF
-	TRBD2	TRBV7-2	TRBJ2-1	TGTGCCAGCAGCGACGTAAGGAGCGGGGGCAATGAGCAGTTCTTC	CASSDVRSGGNEQFF
-	-	TRBV18	TRBJ2-3	TGTGCCAGCTCCTCGGGTGGGGATACGCAGTATTTT	CASSSGGDTQYF
few	-	TRBV18	TRBJ2-6	TGTGCCAGCTCATTACAGGGAACTGGGGCCAACGTCCTGACTTTC	CASSLQGTGANVLTF
few	TRBD1	TRBV7-2	TRBJ2-1	TGTGCCAGCAGCTTAGCCTTGGGACAGGGGGGCTACAATGAGCAGTTCTTC	CASSLALGQGGYNEQFF
many	-	TRBV5-1	TRBJ2-5	TGCGCCAGCAGCTCTCAAGAGACCCAGTACTTC	CASSSQETQYF
few	-	TRBV5-6	TRBJ2-5	TGTGCCAGCAGCTGGGCGGGAGAGACCCAGTACTTC	CASSWAGETQYF
few	TRBD1	TRBV7-2	TRBJ1-1	TGTGCCAGCAGCTTGTACAGGGGCGAGGCAGCTTTCTTT	CASSLYRGEAAFF
few	-	TRBV5-1	TRBJ1-6	TGCGCCAGCAGCGCGGGACTATTGGATTCACCCCTCCACTTT	CASSAGLLDSPLHF
-	-	TRBV7-2	TRBJ2-5	TGTGCCAGCAGCTCGGGGGGCTCCGCGAGAGTGACCCAGTACTTC	CASSSGGSARVTQYF
-	-	TRBV7-9	TRBJ1-1	TGTGCCAGCAGCTCAACTTCCGGGATAGTCATACAGAACACTGAAGCTTTCTTT	CASSSTSGIVIQNTEAFF
few	-	TRBV9	TRBJ1-2	TGTGCCAGCAGCCCAAACTACGGACAGCGAGAGGGCTACACCTTC	CASSPNYGQREGYTF
-	-	TRBV11-2	TRBJ1-2	TGTGCCAGCAGCTCTCAGACAGGTTCCTTGTCGAGCTACACCTTC	CASSSQTGSLSSYTF
few	TRBD1	TRBV15	TRBJ2-7	TGTGCCACCAGCAGTTTAGGGGGCCAAGGGCAGTACTTC	CATSSLGGQGQYF
few	-	TRBV7-2	TRBJ1-1	TGTGCCAGCAGCTCCTTTTCGGTGAACACTGAAGCTTTCTTT	CASSSFSVNTEAFF
-	TRBD2	TRBV6-1	TRBJ2-7	TGTGCCATCAGTGAGTCGGGGGGTTGGTCCTACGAGCAGTACTTC	CAISESGGWSYEQYF
few	TRBD1	TRBV5-1	TRBJ2-3	TGCGCCAGCAGCTTCACAGGGGCTAGCACAGATACGCAGTATTTT	CASSFTGASTDTQYF
few	-	TRBV5-4	TRBJ2-2	TGTGCCAGCAGCCGAGACAGGCCAGACACCGGGGAGCTGTTTTTT	CASSRDRPDTGELFF
few	-	TRBV5-1	TRBJ1-4	TGCGCCAGCAGCTTGGCGGGGGAGACGAATGAAAAACTGTTTTTT	CASSLAGETNEKLFF
-	-	TRBV27	TRBJ2-3	TGTGCCAGCAGGCCCGGACAGCGCATCACAGATACGCAGTATTTT	CASRPGQRITDTQYF
-	-	TRBV25-1	TRBJ1-6	TGTGCCAGCACCCTAGAGAGCTCCTATAATTCACCCCTCCACTTT	CASTLESSYNSPLHF
-	TRBD1	TRBV7-9	TRBJ2-2	TGTGCCAGCACCTGGACAGGGCAAACCGGGGAGCTGTTTTTT	CASTWTGQTGELFF
-	-	TRBV30	TRBJ1-4	TGTGCCTGGAGCCCCATGGGGGGATCAACTAATGAAAAACTGTTTTTT	CAWSPMGGSTNEKLFF
few	-	TRBV5-1	TRBJ2-3	TGCGCCAGCAGCTTGGCCCCGTCAGATACGCAGTATTTT	CASSLAPSDTQYF
-	-	TRBV6-6	TRBJ1-5	TGTGCCAGCACCCTCGACAACAATCAGCCCCAGCATTTT	CASTLDNNQPQHF
-	TRBD1	TRBV30	TRBJ1-3	TGTGCCTTACGACAGGGCGCTGGAAACACCATATATTTT	CALRQGAGNTIYF
few	TRBD1	TRBV29-1	TRBJ2-7	TGCAGCGCCTGGGGGAACAGGGGCGACTCCTACGAGCAGTACTTC	CSAWGNRGDSYEQYF
few	TRBD1	TRBV7-9	TRBJ2-2	TGTGCCAGCAGACCGAGACAGGGGGCGACCGGGGAGCTGTTTTTT	CASRPRQGATGELFF
-	-	TRBV4-2	TRBJ2-2	TGTGCCAGCAGCCAGGAGCAGGGGAGCACCGGGGAGCTGTTTTTT	CASSQEQGSTGELFF